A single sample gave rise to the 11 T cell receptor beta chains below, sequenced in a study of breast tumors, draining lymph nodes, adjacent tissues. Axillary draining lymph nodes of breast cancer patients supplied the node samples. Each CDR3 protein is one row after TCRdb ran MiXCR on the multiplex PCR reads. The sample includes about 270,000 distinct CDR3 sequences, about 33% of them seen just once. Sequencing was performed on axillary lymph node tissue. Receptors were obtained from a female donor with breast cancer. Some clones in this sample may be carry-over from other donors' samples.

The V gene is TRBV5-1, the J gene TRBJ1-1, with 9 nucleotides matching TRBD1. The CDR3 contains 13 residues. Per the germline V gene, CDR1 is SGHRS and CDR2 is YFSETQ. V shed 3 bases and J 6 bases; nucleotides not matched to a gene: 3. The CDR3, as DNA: TGCGCCAGCAGCTACGGGACAGGGTCTGAAGCTTTCTTT. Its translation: CASSYGTGSEAFF.

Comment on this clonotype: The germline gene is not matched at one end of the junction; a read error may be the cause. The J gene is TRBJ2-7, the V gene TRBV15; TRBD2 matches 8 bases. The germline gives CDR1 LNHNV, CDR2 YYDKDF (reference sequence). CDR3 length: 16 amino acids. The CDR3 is CATSTLSTSGPYEQCF. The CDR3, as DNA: TGTGCCACCAGCACCTTGAGCACTAGCGGCCCCTACGAGCAGTGCTTC.

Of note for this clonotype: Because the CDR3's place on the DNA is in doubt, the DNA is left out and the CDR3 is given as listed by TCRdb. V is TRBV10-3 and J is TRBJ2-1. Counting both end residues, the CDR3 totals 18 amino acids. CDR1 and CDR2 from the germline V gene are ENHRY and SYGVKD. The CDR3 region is CAICSADARWDSYNEQFF.

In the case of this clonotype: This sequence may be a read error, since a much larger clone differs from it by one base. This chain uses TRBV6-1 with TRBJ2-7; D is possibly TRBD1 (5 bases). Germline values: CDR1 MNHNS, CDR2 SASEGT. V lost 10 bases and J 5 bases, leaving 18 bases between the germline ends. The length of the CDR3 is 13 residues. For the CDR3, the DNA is TGTGCCACCCAGGGCAGGGCGATCCACGAGCAGTACTTC. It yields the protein CATQGRAIHEQYF.

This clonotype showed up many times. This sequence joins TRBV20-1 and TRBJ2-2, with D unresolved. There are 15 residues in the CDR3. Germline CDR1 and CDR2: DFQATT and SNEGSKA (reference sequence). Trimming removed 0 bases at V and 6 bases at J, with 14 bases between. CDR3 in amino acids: CSARDLAARAGELFF. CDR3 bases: TGCAGTGCTAGAGATCTTGCCGCCCGGGCCGGGGAGCTGTTTTTT.

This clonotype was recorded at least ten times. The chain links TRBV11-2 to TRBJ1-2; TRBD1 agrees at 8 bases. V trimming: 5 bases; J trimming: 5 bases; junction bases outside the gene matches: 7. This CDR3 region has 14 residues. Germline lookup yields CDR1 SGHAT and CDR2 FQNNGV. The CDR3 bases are TGTGCCAGCAGCCCCCCAGGGGGCGCATATGGCTACACCTTC. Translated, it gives CASSPPGGAYGYTF.

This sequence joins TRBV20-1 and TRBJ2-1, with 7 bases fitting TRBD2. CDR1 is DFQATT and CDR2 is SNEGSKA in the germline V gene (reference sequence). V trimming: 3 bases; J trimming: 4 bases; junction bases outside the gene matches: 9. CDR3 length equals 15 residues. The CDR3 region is CSASMWEGLYNEQFF. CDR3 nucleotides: TGCAGTGCTAGTATGTGGGAGGGGCTTTACAATGAGCAGTTCTTC.

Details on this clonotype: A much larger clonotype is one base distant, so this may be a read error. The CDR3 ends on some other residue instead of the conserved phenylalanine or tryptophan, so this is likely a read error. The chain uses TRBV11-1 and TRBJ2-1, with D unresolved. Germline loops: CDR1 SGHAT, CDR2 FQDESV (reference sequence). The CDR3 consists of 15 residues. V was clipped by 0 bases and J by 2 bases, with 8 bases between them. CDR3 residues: CASSLASVPYNEQFC. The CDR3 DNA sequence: TGTGCCAGCAGCTTAGCATCAGTGCCCTACAATGAGCAGTTCTGC.

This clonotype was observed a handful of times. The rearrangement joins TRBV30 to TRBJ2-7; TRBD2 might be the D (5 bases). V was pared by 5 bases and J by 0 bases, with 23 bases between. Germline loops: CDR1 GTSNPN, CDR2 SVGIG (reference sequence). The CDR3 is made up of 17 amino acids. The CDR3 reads CAWPRWRKAAVSYEQYF. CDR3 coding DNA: TGTGCCTGGCCTCGATGGAGAAAAGCGGCTGTCTCCTACGAGCAGTACTTC.

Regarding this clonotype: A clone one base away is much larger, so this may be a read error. The CDR3 nucleotides read TGCAGTGCTAGATACGTTTCGCCGGGGGCGCAGTACTTC. The encoded protein is CSARYVSPGAQYF. The rearrangement uses TRBV20-1 and TRBJ2-7, with D perhaps matching TRBD1 or TRBD2 (6 bases each). The CDR3 is 13 amino acids. From germline, CDR1 is DFQATT and CDR2 SNEGSKA (reference sequence). V lost 2 bases and J lost 9, with 17 bases in between.

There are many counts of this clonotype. The CDR3 loop is CASSVPGTGSTETQYF. The CDR3 DNA is TGTGCCAGCAGCGTACCCGGGACAGGCTCCACTGAGACCCAGTACTTC. V is TRBV7-9 and J is TRBJ2-5, with 8 bases fitting TRBD1. There are 16 residues in the CDR3. V was pared by 5 bases and J by 5 bases, with 13 bases of the junction left unmatched. The germline gives CDR1 SEHNR, CDR2 FQNEAQ (reference sequence).